The sequence of this T cell receptor beta chain was determined in a study of T-cell reconstitution after alpha-beta-depleted transplantation in children. This clonotype was counted many times. The antigen remains undetermined. Study-level points and caveats: At day 60, the high TCRbeta diversity found in some patients originated from recipient T cells and thymic progenitors that had survived. From newly produced T cells came most of the T-cell counts and diversity one year after transplant.

Preparation of the TCRbeta library used unique molecular identifiers. TCRdb reprocessed the PCR reads via MiXCR and lists one record per CDR3 protein. The data contain some 300,000 distinct CDR3 sequences, over 9.5% of them singletons. Per the germline V gene, CDR1 is SEHNR and CDR2 is FQNEAQ (reference sequence). The V and J ends lost 5 bases and 2 bases respectively, with 19 bases between them. The CDR3 has 16 residues. The chain joins TRBV7-9 to TRBJ2-7, with a possible D match to TRBD2 (6 bases). The clonotype comes from a boy in the first two years of life with acute myeloid leukemia, due to receive a stem cell transplant. Sequences were derived from PBMCs, sampled before TCRalphabeta/CD19-depleted stem cell transplant. The CDR3 reads CASSPRGNYPTYEQYF. CDR3 in DNA: TGTGCCAGCAGCCCTCGGGGGAACTACCCCACCTACGAGCAGTACTTC.